This entry describes one T cell receptor (beta chain). This record comes from a study of monozygotic twins with inflammatory bowel disease. TCRdb reprocessed the 5' RACE reads and stores each CDR3 protein as one record, lacking DNA. Recorded for this sample: 310,000 or so distinct CDR3 sequences. The CDR3 has 15 amino acids. This sequence originates from a human donor with ulcerative colitis or Crohn's disease, or a healthy co-twin of an affected twin (not recorded which). The sequencing sample was made of blood. This sequence joins TRBV21-1 and TRBJ2-5. TRBV21-1 is described as a pseudogene. The CDR3 sequence: CASSRNGDYQETQYF.